The source of this T cell receptor (beta chain) is a study of blood T cell repertoires in COVID-19. Study information: Acute and convalescent COVID-19 specimens originated in the United States, Italy and Spain.

CDR1 and CDR2 (germline): LNHDA, SQIVND (reference sequence). V was trimmed by 6 bases and J by 2 bases, leaving 14 bases between them. The CDR3 sequence is 14 residues long. Sequenced by immunoSEQ multiplex PCR; TCRdb stores in-frame clones only, minus some. The sample lists approximately 180,000 clones; approximately 80% were seen once. Sequencing was carried out using PBMCs or T cells enriched from blood (not recorded which). The sequence was collected from a woman between 45 and 65 years old who had recovered from COVID-19. The chain combines TRBV19 with TRBJ2-7, with D perhaps TRBD1 (6 bases). The DNA for the CDR3 is TGTGCCAGTAGCTCGACAGGTAACCCCTACGAGCAGTACTTC. Its translation: CASSSTGNPYEQYF.